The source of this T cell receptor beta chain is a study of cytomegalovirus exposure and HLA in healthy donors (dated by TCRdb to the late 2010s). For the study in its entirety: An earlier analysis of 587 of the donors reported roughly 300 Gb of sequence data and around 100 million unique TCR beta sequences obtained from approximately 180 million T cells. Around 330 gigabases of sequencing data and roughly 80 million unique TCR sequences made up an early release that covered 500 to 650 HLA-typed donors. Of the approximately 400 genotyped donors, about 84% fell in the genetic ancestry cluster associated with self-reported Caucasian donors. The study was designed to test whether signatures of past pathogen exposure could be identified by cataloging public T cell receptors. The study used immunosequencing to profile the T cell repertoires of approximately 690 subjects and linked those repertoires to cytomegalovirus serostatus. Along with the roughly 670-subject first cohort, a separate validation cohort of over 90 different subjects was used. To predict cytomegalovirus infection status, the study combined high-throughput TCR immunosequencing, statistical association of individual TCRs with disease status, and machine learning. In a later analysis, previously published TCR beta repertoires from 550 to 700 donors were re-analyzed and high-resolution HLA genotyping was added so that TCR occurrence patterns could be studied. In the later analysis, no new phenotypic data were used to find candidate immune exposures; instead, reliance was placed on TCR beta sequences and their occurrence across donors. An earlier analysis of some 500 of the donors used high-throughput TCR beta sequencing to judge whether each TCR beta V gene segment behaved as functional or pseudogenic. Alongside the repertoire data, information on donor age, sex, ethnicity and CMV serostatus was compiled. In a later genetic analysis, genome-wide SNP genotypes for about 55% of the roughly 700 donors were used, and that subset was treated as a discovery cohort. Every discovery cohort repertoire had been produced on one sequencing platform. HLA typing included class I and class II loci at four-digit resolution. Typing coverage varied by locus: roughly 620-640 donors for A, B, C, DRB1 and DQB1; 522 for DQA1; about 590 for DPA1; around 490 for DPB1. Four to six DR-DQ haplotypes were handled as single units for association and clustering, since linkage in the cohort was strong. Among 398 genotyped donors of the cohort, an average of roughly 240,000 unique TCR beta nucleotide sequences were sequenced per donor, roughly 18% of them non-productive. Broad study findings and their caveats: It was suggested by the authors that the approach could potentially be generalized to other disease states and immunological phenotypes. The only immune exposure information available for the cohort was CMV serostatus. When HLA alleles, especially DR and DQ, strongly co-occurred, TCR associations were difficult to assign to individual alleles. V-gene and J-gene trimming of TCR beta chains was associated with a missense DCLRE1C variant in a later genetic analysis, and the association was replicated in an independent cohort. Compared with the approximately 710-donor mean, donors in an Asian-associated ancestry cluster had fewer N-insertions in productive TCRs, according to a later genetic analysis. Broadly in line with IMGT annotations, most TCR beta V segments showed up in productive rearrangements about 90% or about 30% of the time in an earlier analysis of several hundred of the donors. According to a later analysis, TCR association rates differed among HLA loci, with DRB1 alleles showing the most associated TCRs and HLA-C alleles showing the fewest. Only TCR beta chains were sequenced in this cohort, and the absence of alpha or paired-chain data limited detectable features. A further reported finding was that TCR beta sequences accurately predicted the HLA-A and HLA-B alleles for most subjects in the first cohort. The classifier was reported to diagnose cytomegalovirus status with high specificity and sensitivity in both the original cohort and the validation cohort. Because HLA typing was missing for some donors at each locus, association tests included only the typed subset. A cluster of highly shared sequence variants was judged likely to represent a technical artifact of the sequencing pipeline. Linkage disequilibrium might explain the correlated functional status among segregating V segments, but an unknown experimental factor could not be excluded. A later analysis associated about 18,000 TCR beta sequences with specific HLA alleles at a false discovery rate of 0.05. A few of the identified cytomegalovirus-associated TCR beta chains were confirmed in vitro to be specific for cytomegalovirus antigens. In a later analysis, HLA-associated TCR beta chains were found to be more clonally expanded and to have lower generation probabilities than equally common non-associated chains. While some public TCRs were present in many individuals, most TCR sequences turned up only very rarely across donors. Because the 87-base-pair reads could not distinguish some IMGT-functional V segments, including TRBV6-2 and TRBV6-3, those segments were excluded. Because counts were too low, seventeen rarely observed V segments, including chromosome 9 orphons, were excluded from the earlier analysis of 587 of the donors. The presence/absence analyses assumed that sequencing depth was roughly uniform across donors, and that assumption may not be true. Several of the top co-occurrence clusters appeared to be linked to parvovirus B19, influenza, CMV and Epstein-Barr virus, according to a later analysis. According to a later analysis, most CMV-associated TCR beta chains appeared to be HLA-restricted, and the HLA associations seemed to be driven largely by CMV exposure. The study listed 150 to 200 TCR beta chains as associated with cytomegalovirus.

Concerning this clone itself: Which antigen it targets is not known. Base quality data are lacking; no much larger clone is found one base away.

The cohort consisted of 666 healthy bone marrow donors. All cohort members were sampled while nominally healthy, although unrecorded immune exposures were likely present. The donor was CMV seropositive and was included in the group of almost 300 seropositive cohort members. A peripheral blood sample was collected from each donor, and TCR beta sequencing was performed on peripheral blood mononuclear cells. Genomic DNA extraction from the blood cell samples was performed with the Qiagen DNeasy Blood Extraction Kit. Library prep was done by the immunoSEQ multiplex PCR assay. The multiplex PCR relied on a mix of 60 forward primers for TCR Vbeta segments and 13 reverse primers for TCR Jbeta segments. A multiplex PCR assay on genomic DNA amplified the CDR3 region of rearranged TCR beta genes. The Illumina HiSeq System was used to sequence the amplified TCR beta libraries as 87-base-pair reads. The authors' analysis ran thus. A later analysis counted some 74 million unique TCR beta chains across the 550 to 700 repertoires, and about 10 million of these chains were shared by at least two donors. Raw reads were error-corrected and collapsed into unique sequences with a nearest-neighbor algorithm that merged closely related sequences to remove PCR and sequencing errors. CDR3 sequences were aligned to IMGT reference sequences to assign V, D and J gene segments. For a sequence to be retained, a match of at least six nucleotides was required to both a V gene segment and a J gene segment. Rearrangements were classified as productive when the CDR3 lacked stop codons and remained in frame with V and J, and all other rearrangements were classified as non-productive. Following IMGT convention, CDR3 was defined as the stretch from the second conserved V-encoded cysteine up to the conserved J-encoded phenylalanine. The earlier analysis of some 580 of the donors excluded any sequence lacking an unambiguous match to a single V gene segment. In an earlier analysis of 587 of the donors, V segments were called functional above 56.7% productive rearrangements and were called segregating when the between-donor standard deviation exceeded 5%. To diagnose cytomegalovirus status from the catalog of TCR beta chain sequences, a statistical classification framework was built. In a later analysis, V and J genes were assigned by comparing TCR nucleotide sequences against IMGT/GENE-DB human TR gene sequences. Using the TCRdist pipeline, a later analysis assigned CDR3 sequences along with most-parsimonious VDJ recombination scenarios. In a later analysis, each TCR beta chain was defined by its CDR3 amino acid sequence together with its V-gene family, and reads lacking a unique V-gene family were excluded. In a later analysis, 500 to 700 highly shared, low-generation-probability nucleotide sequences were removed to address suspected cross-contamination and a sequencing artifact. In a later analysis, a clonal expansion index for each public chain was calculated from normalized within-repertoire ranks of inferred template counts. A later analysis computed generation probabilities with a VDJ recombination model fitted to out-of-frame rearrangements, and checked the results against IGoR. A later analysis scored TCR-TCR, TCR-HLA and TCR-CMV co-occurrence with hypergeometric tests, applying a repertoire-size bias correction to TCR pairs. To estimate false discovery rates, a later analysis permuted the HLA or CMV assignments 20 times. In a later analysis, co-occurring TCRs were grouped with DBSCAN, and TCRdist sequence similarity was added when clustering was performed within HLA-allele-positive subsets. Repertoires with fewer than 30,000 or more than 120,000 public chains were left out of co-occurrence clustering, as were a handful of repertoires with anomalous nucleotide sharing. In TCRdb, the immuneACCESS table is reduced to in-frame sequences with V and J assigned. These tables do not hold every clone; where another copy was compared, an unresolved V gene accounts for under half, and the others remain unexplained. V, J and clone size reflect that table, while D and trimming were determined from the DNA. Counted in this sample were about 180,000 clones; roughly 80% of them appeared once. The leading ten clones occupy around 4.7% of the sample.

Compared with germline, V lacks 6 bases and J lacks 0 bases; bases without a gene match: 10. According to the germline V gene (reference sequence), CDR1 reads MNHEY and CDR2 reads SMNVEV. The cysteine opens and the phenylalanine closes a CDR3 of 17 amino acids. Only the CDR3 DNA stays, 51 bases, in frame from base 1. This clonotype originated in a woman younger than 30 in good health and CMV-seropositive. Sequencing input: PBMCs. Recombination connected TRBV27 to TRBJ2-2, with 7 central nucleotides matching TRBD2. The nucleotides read TGTGCCAGCAGCACAACGGGAGGCGGGGCGAACACCGGGGAGCTGTTTTTT. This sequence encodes CASSTTGGGANTGELFF.